This T cell receptor (beta chain) was profiled in a study of T cells in Graves' hyperthyroidism and ophthalmopathy. Notes on the study in general: The model anticipated ophthalmopathy a median approximately 6.7 months pre-onset.

In the case of this clonotype: The antigen remains undetermined.

J gave up 5 bases and V 3 bases, and 8 bases lay outside the gene matches. Germline V gene data show CDR1 as SGHRS and CDR2 as YFSETQ. The CDR3 extends over 14 amino acids. Amplification of TCR beta CDR3 regions was performed using RNA transcripts as template. HTBI primers were used for first-round RT-PCR of the TCR CDR3. TCRdb reanalysed the multiplex PCR reads using MiXCR and keeps one entry per CDR3 protein. This sample yields roughly 170,000 distinct CDR3 sequences, of which 9.4% are seen a single time; less than 25% belongs to the top ten. In making diagnoses, clinical symptoms, serum thyroxine and TRAb, thyroid ultrasound and orbital computed tomography were all used. Sampled blood dates from first hyperthyroidism diagnosis, and it precedes any ophthalmopathy symptoms. Out of 10 ml of fresh peripheral blood came the PBMCs.

V and J are TRBV5-1 and TRBJ2-7; 7 nucleotides align to TRBD2. The sequence derives from a woman aged 18 to 35 with Graves' hyperthyroidism that later progressed to Graves' ophthalmopathy. The sample comprised blood. As DNA, the CDR3 is TGCGCCAGCAGCTCCCTAGCGGTACAAGACGAGCAGTACTTC. Protein sequence: CASSSLAVQDEQYF.